The entry below gives a single T cell receptor beta chain sequence along with its context. The CDR3 loop spans 15 amino acids. Trimming removed 0 bases from V and 5 bases from J, with 13 bases in between. Per germline, CDR1 LGHNA and CDR2 YNFKEQ. The data derive from a study of blood T cell repertoires in COVID-19. Produced via immunoSEQ multiplex PCR; TCRdb's table is partial and in-frame only. The sample yields about 480,000 clones, more than 70% seen once. The genes are TRBV4-2 and TRBJ2-5; D is possibly TRBD2 (6 bases). The sequenced sample was peripheral blood. The TCR comes from a woman aged 45 to 65 with COVID-19, enrolled during active disease. The DNA of the CDR3 is TGTGCCAGCAGCCAAGACGGGGCGGGGAGGGAGACCCAGTACTTC. This sequence encodes CASSQDGAGRETQYF.